The source of this TCR beta chain is a study of Tregs in tolerant kidney transplant recipients (dated by TCRdb to about 2019). Concerning the study at large: Before combined kidney and bone marrow transplantation, this study identified donor-specific regulatory T cells using TCRbeta sequencing and then followed those same cells after transplant. TCRbeta repertoire sequencing was used in 3 healthy controls to compare several methods for expanding Tregs specific for an allogeneic donor.

Sequences MGHDK (CDR1) and SYGVNS (CDR2) are obtained from the germline V gene. Reading from cysteine to phenylalanine, the CDR3 counts 11 amino acids. Of the read, only the CDR3 DNA is kept; its 33 bases are in frame from base 1. Trimming costs V 5 bases and J 10 bases, and their ends lie 9 bases apart. The full study reports these points: Biological reproducibility was not directly assessed, although technical replication error appeared to be minimal. The study was limited by small patient numbers, and the findings need validation in larger populations and under other immunosuppression protocols. Expanding Tregs with activated donor B cells appeared to identify the most biologically relevant and donor-specific TCRbeta repertoire.

For TCRbeta CDR3 sequencing, genomic DNA from the sorted cells was extracted using the QIAGEN DNeasy Blood and Tissue Kit. High-throughput TCRbeta CDR3 sequencing, including PCR amplification with bias correction and internal controls, was performed commercially through immunoSEQ. On the study's bioinformatics: Unique productive TCRbeta sequences were defined by CDR3 nucleotide sequence where primers matched, otherwise by CDR3 amino acid sequence with Vbeta and Jbeta genes. To correct sorting error, sequences shared between sorted populations at a frequency ratio of 2:1 or less were removed; the rest were assigned to the higher population. A sequence counted as donor-reactive if, in CFSE-low cells, the sequence had a frequency of at least 0.01% and was expanded at least 5-fold compared with unstimulated cells. Repertoire divergence was quantified by Jensen-Shannon divergence calculated from the top 100 TCRbeta sequences ranked by frequency. For any sample with multiple sequencing runs, sorting error was corrected in each run separately before the runs were pooled. Not all clones reach the TCRdb copy of this immuneACCESS table, which keeps in-frame sequences only. Checked studies attribute under half of the gap to unresolved V genes and leave the rest unexplained. V and J calls and clone size are copied from that table; D and trimming were computed from the DNA. Present in this sample are 110,000 or so clones, roughly 92% of which were seen just once. The biggest ten clones account for approximately 0.6% of the sample.

Unstimulated Tregs (CD4+CD25+CD127-), CD4+ non-Tregs (CD4+CD25-), CD4 and CD8 cells were FACS-sorted from thawed PBMCs. Blood from healthy controls was obtained either from healthy volunteers or as purchased buffy coats. Healthy control blood was processed by Ficoll density gradient to PBMCs and cryopreserved; patient PBMCs were collected before and after transplant. The table lists this clone with a count of one. Its binding antigen is unknown. The sample holds no much larger clone one base away, and base qualities are not on file. Sequences were obtained from CD4+ T cells from blood. The receptor's source is a human donor in good health. This chain joins TRBV25-1 to TRBJ2-1; the D gene is perhaps TRBD1, from 5 matching bases. The CDR3 has the sequence CASSPRAEQFF. The DNA sequence is given as TGTGCCAGCAGTCCCAGGGCCGAGCAGTTCTTC.